The 4 T cell receptor beta chains listed next were all sequenced from one sample in a study of vaccination effects on CD4 cells after COVID-19. It was after roughly 11 days of culture that CD4+ T cells were isolated. The table came from immunoSEQ multiplex PCR; TCRdb's copy has only in-frame clones and leaves some out. The sample includes tens of thousands of clones, 50% to 80% of them seen just once. The antigens for these receptors are not known. Sequencing used CD4+ T cells from PBMCs cultured without peptide, obtained before COVID-19 vaccination. Receptors were obtained from a human donor who received a COVID-19 vaccine.

The chain has TRBV7-2 and TRBJ1-1; D is unclear. CDR3 length: 14 amino acids. The germline gives CDR1 SGHTA, CDR2 FQGNSA. Trimming took 5 bases from V and 0 from J, leaving 10 bases between them. The CDR3: CASSIIELNTEAFF. The DNA for the CDR3 is TGTGCCAGCAGCATAATCGAGTTGAACACTGAAGCTTTCTTT.

The rearrangement links TRBV4-3 to TRBJ2-2, with D uncertain. V dropped 0 bases and J dropped 0 bases, with 5 bases sitting between them. The germline CDR1 and CDR2 sequences are LGHNA and YSLEER. The CDR3 is 15 residues long. CDR3 coding DNA: TGCGCCAGCAGCCAAGATGCCACGAACACCGGGGAGCTGTTTTTT. Translation: CASSQDATNTGELFF.

This clone was detected a few times. A read error may produce the germline difference seen at one junction end. The chain recombines TRBV7-7 with TRBJ2-5; D may be TRBD1 (6 bases). The CDR3 runs 15 residues. Germline values: CDR1 SSHAT, CDR2 FNYEAQ (reference sequence). The CDR3 loop reads CASSPNSGEQETQYF. CDR3 nucleotides: TGTGCTAGCAGCCCCAACTCAGGGGAACAAGAGACCCAGTACTTC.

This clone has only one observation. The chain links TRBV4-1 to TRBJ1-1, with a weak D call TRBD1 (5 bases). Trimming shortened V by 2 bases and J by 6 bases, and 25 bases separated the two germline ends. Germline CDR1 MGHRA, CDR2 YSYEKL. This CDR3 has 18 amino acids. This chain's CDR3 is CASSQLTLGVEFLAEAFF. DNA for the CDR3: TGCGCCAGCAGCCAACTAACTCTAGGGGTAGAGTTTTTGGCTGAAGCTTTCTTT.